These T cell receptor beta chains were read from a single sample in a study of shared clonotypes between healthy human individuals. Measured with immunoSEQ multiplex PCR; TCRdb has only the in-frame clones, and not every one. This sample carries millions of clones, just over 90% of them seen once, and the ten largest clones take about 0.13%. Sequencing was done on a sample of naive CD4+ T cells sorted from blood. These receptors all come from a man between 18 and 29 years old in good health. Each CDR3 is given with its conserved first and last residue. A D gene is named only where the DNA matches it firmly. A row's size may be missing; if present it is once, few, many or a size class.

-,TRBD2,TRBJ2-2,TRBV10-3,CAGGGSNTGELFF,TGCGCCGGGGGGGGCTCGAACACCGGGGAGCTGTTTTTT
-,-,TRBJ1-2,TRBV5-4,CASSASQGPPNYGYTF,TGTGCCAGCAGCGCATCCCAGGGGCCTCCTAACTATGGCTACACCTTC
once,-,TRBJ2-3,TRBV5-1,CASSFTLDGTDTQYF,TGCGCCAGCAGCTTTACGTTGGACGGCACAGATACGCAGTATTTT
-,-,TRBJ2-6,TRBV28,CASFPGTGANVLTF,TGTGCCAGTTTCCCGGGAACTGGGGCCAACGTCCTGACTTTC
once,TRBD1,TRBJ1-2,TRBV2,CASQTEAGGQVGYTF,TGTGCCAGCCAGACAGAGGCAGGGGGGCAAGTGGGCTACACCTTC
-,-,TRBJ2-7,TRBV2,CASILDEQYF,TGTGCCAGCATATTGGACGAGCAGTACTTC
once,-,TRBJ1-2,TRBV6-5,CASSYREGYYGYTF,TGTGCCAGCAGTTACAGGGAGGGCTACTATGGCTACACCTTC
-,TRBD2,TRBJ2-3,TRBV6-6,CASRAASGRRTDTQYF,TGTGCCAGCAGGGCAGCTAGCGGGAGGAGGACAGATACGCAGTATTTT
-,TRBD2,TRBJ2-2,TRBV5-4,CASSLEETSGTGELFF,TGTGCCAGCAGCTTGGAGGAGACTAGCGGTACCGGGGAGCTGTTTTTT
-,-,TRBJ2-3,TRBV7-2,CASSFPSGSTDTQYF,TGTGCCAGCAGCTTTCCCTCGGGCTCCACAGATACGCAGTATTTT
-,-,TRBJ2-2,TRBV18,CASSPEGAGELFF,TGTGCCAGCTCACCAGAAGGGGCCGGGGAGCTGTTTTTT
-,TRBD1,TRBJ1-6,TRBV7-9,CASSLGRDRGNSPLHF,TGTGCCAGCAGCTTGGGCCGGGACAGGGGTAATTCACCCCTCCACTTT
-,TRBD2,TRBJ2-1,TRBV9,CASSIGLAGRNEQFF,TGTGCCAGCAGTATCGGACTAGCGGGAAGAAATGAGCAGTTCTTC
-,-,TRBJ2-2,TRBV2,CASRQDVLGELFF,TGTGCCAGCAGGCAGGATGTCCTCGGGGAGCTGTTTTTT
-,-,TRBJ2-7,TRBV7-9,CASSLSATEGEQYF,TGTGCCAGCAGCCTATCGGCGACGGAGGGCGAGCAGTACTTC
-,-,TRBJ1-2,TRBV18,CASSPSLGGSNYGYTF,TGTGCCAGCTCACCATCACTCGGGGGTTCTAACTATGGCTACACCTTC
-,-,TRBJ2-2,TRBV30,CAWSVARPPGELFF,TGTGCCTGGAGTGTAGCCCGACCGCCCGGGGAGCTGTTTTTT
-,-,TRBJ2-2,TRBV5-1,CASSLAEASQLTGELFF,TGCGCCAGCAGCTTGGCCGAAGCTAGCCAACTCACCGGGGAGCTGTTTTTT
-,TRBD2,TRBJ2-5,TRBV11-2,CASSIGTSGSQETQYF,TGTGCCAGCAGCATAGGGACTAGCGGGAGTCAAGAGACCCAGTACTTC
-,-,TRBJ2-3,TRBV5-1,CASSLAIGSGTDTQYF,TGCGCCAGCAGCTTGGCCATCGGGAGTGGCACAGATACGCAGTATTTT
-,-,TRBJ2-2,TRBV28,CASSFYRGLGTGELFF,TGTGCCAGCAGTTTCTATCGGGGGCTGGGGACCGGGGAGCTGTTTTTT
-,-,TRBJ1-6,TRBV4-1,CASSQEHYNSPLHF,TGCGCCAGCAGCCAAGAGCACTATAATTCACCCCTCCACTTT
-,TRBD1,TRBJ2-7,TRBV6-5,CASTPGQGREQYF,TGTGCCAGCACCCCGGGACAGGGGCGTGAGCAGTACTTC
-,-,TRBJ2-1,TRBV30,CAWSVSGSYNEQFF,TGTGCCTGGAGTGTGAGCGGCTCCTACAATGAGCAGTTCTTC
-,-,TRBJ2-7,TRBV7-2,CASSLIQESYEQYF,TGTGCCAGCAGCTTAATCCAAGAGTCCTACGAGCAGTACTTC
-,-,TRBJ1-2,TRBV6-5,CASSYQSGYYGYTF,TGTGCCAGCAGTTACCAGTCAGGGTATTATGGCTACACCTTC
-,TRBD1,TRBJ2-2,TRBV10-1,CASSRDRVLVGELFF,TGCGCCAGCAGTCGGGACAGGGTTTTAGTCGGGGAGCTGTTTTTT
-,-,TRBJ1-6,TRBV30,CAWSVSRTSSYNSPLHF,TGTGCCTGGAGTGTTTCCAGGACGAGCTCCTATAATTCACCCCTCCACTTT
-,-,TRBJ2-3,TRBV9,CASSVAGVGTDTQYF,TGTGCCAGCAGCGTAGCGGGAGTAGGCACAGATACGCAGTATTTT
-,-,TRBJ2-7,TRBV6-6,CASSLRGENYEQYF,TGTGCCAGCAGTCTCAGGGGCGAGAACTACGAGCAGTACTTC
-,-,TRBJ2-5,TRBV6-6,CASGSPGETQYF,TGTGCCAGCGGGAGCCCAGGGGAGACCCAGTACTTC
few,-,TRBJ1-1,TRBV18,CASSPLDRNTEAFF,TGTGCCAGCTCACCACTTGACAGAAACACTGAAGCTTTCTTT
-,-,TRBJ2-7,TRBV6-5,CASSRGRRTSYEQYF,TGTGCCAGCAGCCGAGGACGTCGGACCTCCTACGAGCAGTACTTC
-,-,TRBJ2-1,TRBV6-1,CASSEALGLAERNEQFF,TGTGCCAGCAGTGAAGCGCTCGGGCTAGCAGAACGCAATGAGCAGTTCTTC
-,-,TRBJ2-2,TRBV19,CASRLGGTGELFF,TGTGCCAGTAGGCTGGGGGGTACCGGGGAGCTGTTTTTT
-,TRBD1,TRBJ2-7,TRBV11-2,CASSLNRGATYEQYF,TGTGCCAGCAGCTTAAACAGGGGGGCGACCTACGAGCAGTACTTC
-,TRBD1,TRBJ2-7,TRBV28,CASSSTLTGADEQYF,TGTGCCAGCAGTTCCACCCTAACAGGGGCGGACGAGCAGTACTTC
-,-,TRBJ2-5,TRBV5-6,CASRWGPQETQYF,TGTGCCAGCAGATGGGGGCCCCAAGAGACCCAGTACTTC
once,-,TRBJ1-4,TRBV27,CASSTGFEKLFF,TGTGCCAGCAGTACAGGGTTTGAAAAACTGTTTTTT
once,-,TRBJ1-4,TRBV9,CASSVEPTNEKLFF,TGTGCCAGCAGCGTAGAGCCAACTAATGAAAAACTGTTTTTT
-,-,TRBJ2-3,TRBV19,CASGTSDTQYF,TGTGCCAGTGGGACATCAGATACGCAGTATTTT
-,-,TRBJ1-5,TRBV7-2,CASSLGGPGAGNQPQHF,TGTGCCAGCAGCTTAGGGGGGCCTGGAGCGGGCAATCAGCCCCAGCATTTT
-,-,TRBJ1-1,TRBV7-9,CASSPEGVNTEAFF,TGTGCCAGCAGCCCCGAAGGGGTGAACACTGAAGCTTTCTTT
-,-,TRBJ1-1,TRBV7-2,CASSLGWYTEAFF,TGTGCCAGCAGCCTCGGTTGGTACACTGAAGCTTTCTTT
-,-,TRBJ1-5,TRBV6-5,CASRVQGDSNQPQHF,TGTGCCAGCAGAGTACAGGGAGATAGCAATCAGCCCCAGCATTTT
-,-,TRBJ1-6,TRBV6-4,CASRDDRVGGSPLHF,TGTGCCAGCAGAGACGACCGGGTTGGGGGATCACCCCTCCACTTT
-,-,TRBJ2-2,TRBV27,CASSLARVAGELFF,TGTGCCAGCAGTTTAGCCAGGGTTGCCGGGGAGCTGTTTTTT